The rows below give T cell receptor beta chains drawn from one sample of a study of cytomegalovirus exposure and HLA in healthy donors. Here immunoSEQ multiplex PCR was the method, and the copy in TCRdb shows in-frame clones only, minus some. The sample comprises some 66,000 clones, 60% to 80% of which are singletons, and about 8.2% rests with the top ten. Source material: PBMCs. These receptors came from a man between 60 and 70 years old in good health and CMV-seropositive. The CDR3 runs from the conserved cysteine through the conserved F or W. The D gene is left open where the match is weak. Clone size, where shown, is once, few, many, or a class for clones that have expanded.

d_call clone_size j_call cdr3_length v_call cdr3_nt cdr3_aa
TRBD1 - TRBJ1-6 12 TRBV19 TGTGCCACCGGGACAGGGAAGTCACCCCTCCACTTT CATGTGKSPLHF
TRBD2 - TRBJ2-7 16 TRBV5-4 TGTGCCAGCAGCCTACAGCGGGGAAAGAGCTCCTACGAGCAGTACTTC CASSLQRGKSSYEQYF
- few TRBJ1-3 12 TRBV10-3 TGTGCCATCAGCTCCGAGGGAAACACCATATATTTT CAISSEGNTIYF
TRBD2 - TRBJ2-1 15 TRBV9 TGTGCCAGCAGCGCCGGACTAGCGGGAGATCGGGAGCAGTTCTTC CASSAGLAGDREQFF
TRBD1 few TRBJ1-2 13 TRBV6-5 TGTGCCAGCTCAGACAGGGCCGGCTATGGCTACACCTTC CASSDRAGYGYTF
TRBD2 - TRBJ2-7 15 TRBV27 TGTGCCTGTAGGGCTGGGGTAGCGGGGGCCTACGAGCAGTACTTC CACRAGVAGAYEQYF
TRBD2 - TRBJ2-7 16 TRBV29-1 TGCAGCGTTGGGGGAGGGACTAGCGGGACCTCCTACGAGCAGTACTTC CSVGGGTSGTSYEQYF
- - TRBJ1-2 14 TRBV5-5 TGTGCCAGCAGCCACCGAACAGGGATCTATGGCTACACCTTC CASSHRTGIYGYTF
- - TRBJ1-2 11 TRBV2 TGTGCCAGCAGTGCAGGGCCTGGCTACACCTTC CASSAGPGYTF
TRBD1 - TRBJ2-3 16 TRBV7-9 TGTGCCAGCAGCTTAATGTCCACAGGGGTGGTAGATACGCAGTATTTT CASSLMSTGVVDTQYF
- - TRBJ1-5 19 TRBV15 TGTGCCACCAGCAGAGGGGGACCGGGACAAGGAGCGCGAAATCAGCCCCAGCATTTT CATSRGGPGQGARNQPQHF
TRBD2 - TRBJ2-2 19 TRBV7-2 TGTGCCAGCAGCGGAAGCGAGAAGACTAGCGGGAGCGACACCGGGGAGCTGTTTTTT CASSGSEKTSGSDTGELFF
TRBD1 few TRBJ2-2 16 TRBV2 TGTGCCAGCAGTAAACAGGGGGTTTTAAAAACCGGGGAGCTGTTTTTT CASSKQGVLKTGELFF
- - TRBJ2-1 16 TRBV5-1 TGCGCCAGCAGCTTGGGCCCATTGAGCTCCTACAATGAGCAGTTCTTC CASSLGPLSSYNEQFF
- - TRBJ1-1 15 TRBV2 TGTGCCAGCAGCGCAACAGGGCAGTCGAACACTGAAGCTTTCTTT CASSATGQSNTEAFF
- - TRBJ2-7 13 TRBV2 TGTGCCAGCAGTGGGGTCGCTTGGGGCGAGCAGTACTTC CASSGVAWGEQYF
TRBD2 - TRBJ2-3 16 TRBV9 TGTGCCAGCAGCGTATATGGTGCGGGAGGTGCAGATACGCAGTATTTT CASSVYGAGGADTQYF
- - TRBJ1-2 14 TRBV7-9 TGTGCCAGCAGCTTGATAAGTGGCAACTATGGCTACACCTTC CASSLISGNYGYTF
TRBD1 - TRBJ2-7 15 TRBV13 TGTGCCAGCAGCTCCCCCGGGACAGGGAAGAACGAGCAGTACTTC CASSSPGTGKNEQYF
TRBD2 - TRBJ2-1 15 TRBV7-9 TGTGCCAGCAGCTCAGGACTAGTCGGGTTTGATGAGCAGTTCTTC CASSSGLVGFDEQFF
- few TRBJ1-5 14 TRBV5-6 TGTGCCAGCAGCTTGGCCAGTAGCAATCAGCCCCAGCATTTT CASSLASSNQPQHF
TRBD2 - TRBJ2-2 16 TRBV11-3 TGTGCCAGCAGCTTAGGACTAGCGGCCACCACCGGGGAGCTGTTTTTT CASSLGLAATTGELFF
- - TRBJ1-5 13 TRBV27 TGTACCAGCAGTTTCCGGGATGGTCAGCCCCAGCATTTT CTSSFRDGQPQHF
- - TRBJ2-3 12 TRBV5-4 TGTGCCAGCAGTCGAGTGGCAGATACGCAGTATTTT CASSRVADTQYF
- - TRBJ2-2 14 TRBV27 TGTGCCAGCAGTTTAGAGGGGAACACCGGGGAGCTGTTTTTT CASSLEGNTGELFF
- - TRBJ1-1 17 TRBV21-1 TGTGCCAGCAGCGGCGTCCTTACAGGGGATGGGGACAAGGAAGCTTTCTTT CASSGVLTGDGDKEAFF
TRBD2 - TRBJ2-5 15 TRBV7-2 TGTGCCAGCAGCCCCCACGGGACTATTCAAGAGACCCAGTACTTC CASSPHGTIQETQYF
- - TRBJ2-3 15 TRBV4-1 TGCGCCAGCAGCCACGGAGGGGAAGGCGCAGATACGCAGTATTTT CASSHGGEGADTQYF
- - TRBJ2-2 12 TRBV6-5 TGTGCCAGCAGTTTTAGCACCGGGGAGCTGTTTTTT CASSFSTGELFF
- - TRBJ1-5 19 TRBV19 TGTGCCAGTAGAGCCGGACAGACCGTTGGACAATATAGCAATCAGCCCCAGCATTTT CASRAGQTVGQYSNQPQHF
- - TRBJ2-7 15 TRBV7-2 TGTGGCAGCAGCCTCGTAGGGGACAACTCCTACGAGCAGTACTTC CGSSLVGDNSYEQYF
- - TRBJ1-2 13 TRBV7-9 TGTGCCAGCAGCTTGGAGGGGCTGAGGGGCTACACCTTC CASSLEGLRGYTF
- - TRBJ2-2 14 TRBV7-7 TGTGCTAGCAGCTTAAACAGGGCGACCGGGGAGCTGTTTTTT CASSLNRATGELFF
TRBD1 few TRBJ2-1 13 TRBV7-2 TGTGCCAGCAGCGCAGACAGGGCCAATGAGCAGTTCTTC CASSADRANEQFF
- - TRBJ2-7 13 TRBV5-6 TGTGCCAGCAGCTCCGGGACAATCCACGAGCAGTACTTC CASSSGTIHEQYF
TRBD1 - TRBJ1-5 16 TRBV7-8 TGTGCCAGCAGCACCGGACAGGGGAGTAGCAATCAGCCCCAGCATTTT CASSTGQGSSNQPQHF
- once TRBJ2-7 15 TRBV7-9 TGTTCCAGCAGCCCTGGAACAGTCGAAGACTACGAGCAGTACTTC CSSSPGTVEDYEQYF
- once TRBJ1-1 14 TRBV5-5 TGTGCCAGCAGCTTATTGGGGCCGAACACTGAAGCTTTCTTT CASSLLGPNTEAFF
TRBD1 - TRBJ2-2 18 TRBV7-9 TGTGCCGCCGACCGCGCCGCGACAGGGGACGCGAACACCGGGGAGCTGTTTTTT CAADRAATGDANTGELFF
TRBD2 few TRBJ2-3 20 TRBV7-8 TGTGCCAGCAGCTTAGAGTTAGCGGGAGGGGCGTGGACAGACACAGATACGCAGTATTTT CASSLELAGGAWTDTDTQYF
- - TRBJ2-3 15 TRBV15 TGTGCCACCAGCAGAGATCGAGGGTCGACAGATACGCAGTATTTT CATSRDRGSTDTQYF
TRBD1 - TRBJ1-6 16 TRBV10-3 TGTGCCATCAGTCAAGCCGGGACAGGGGTACATTCACCCCTCCACTTT CAISQAGTGVHSPLHF
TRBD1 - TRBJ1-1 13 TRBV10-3 TGTGCCATCAGTGTTCAGGGGGGCACTGAAGCTTTCTTT CAISVQGGTEAFF
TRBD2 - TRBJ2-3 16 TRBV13 TGTGCCAGCAGCTTAGGCCAAGCGGGGGGGGCAGATACGCAGTATTTT CASSLGQAGGADTQYF
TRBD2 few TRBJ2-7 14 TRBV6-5 TGTGCCAGCAGTCTTAGCGGGATCTCCTACGAGCAGTACTTC CASSLSGISYEQYF
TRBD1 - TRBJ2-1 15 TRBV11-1 TGTGCCAGCAGCTATGGGACAGGGGCCTACAATGAGCAGTTCTTC CASSYGTGAYNEQFF